This T cell receptor beta chain was found in a study of early T cells in non-severe SARS-CoV-2 infection. Study-level information: Sequenced bulk RNA came from whole blood that was unsorted, and chains were unpaired.

Individual cDNA molecules each received unique molecular identifiers attached to them. TCRdb independently ran MiXCR on the 5' RACE reads; one entry per CDR3 protein. The sample has 85,000 to 100,000 distinct CDR3 sequences, 9.5% to 12% seen once. This CDR3 has 16 amino acids. Germline V gene sequence: CDR1 MDHEN, CDR2 SYDVKM. V lost 6 bases, J lost 0 bases, and 10 bases stayed unmatched. Study outcomes and limitations: Lookups in VDJdb leaned toward anti-spike CD8 responses and missed private and CD4 specificities.

As regards this clonotype: As yet, its antigen is unknown.

This receptor was taken from an adult who was a healthcare worker with PCR-confirmed SARS-CoV-2 infection or an uninfected control (not recorded which). The rearrangement links TRBV28 to TRBJ1-2; 7 bases agree with TRBD1. The sample here was whole blood, taken at baseline. The CDR3 DNA is TGTGCCAGCAGAAACCCCCTCCAGGGGGCTAACTATGGCTACACCTTC. This codes for CASRNPLQGANYGYTF.